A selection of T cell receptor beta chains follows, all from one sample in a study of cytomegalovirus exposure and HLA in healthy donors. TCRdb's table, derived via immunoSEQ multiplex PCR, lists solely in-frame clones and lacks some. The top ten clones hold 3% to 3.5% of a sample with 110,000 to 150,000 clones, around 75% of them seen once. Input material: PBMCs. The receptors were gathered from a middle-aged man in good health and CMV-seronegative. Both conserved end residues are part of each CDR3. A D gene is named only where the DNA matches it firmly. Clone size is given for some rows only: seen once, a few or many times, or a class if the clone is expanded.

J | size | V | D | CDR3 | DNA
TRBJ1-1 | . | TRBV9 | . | CASSVEGGRTEAFF | TGTGCCAGCAGCGTAGAGGGGGGGCGAACTGAAGCTTTCTTT
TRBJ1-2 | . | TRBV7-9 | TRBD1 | CASSRTGTGGYKDGYTF | TGTGCCAGCAGCCGAACCGGGACAGGGGGATATAAGGATGGCTACACCTTC
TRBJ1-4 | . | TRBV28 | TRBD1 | CASRKGGTDEKLFF | TGTGCCAGCCGAAAAGGTGGGACAGATGAAAAACTGTTTTTT
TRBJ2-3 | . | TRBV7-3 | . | CASSATQRPDTQYF | TGTGCCAGCAGCGCGACCCAGCGCCCAGATACGCAGTATTTT
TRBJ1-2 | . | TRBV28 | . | CASSFPIGQGYGYTF | TGTGCCAGCAGTTTTCCCATTGGGCAGGGCTATGGCTACACCTTC
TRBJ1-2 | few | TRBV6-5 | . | CASTNPSGANYGYTF | TGTGCCAGCACCAACCCCTCCGGAGCTAACTATGGCTACACCTTC
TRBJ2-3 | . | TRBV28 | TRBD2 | CATSLGLAASTDTQYF | TGTGCCACCTCCCTCGGGCTAGCGGCTAGCACAGATACGCAGTATTTT
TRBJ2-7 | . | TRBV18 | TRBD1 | CASSDDRANEQYF | TGTGCCAGCTCAGACGACAGGGCCAACGAGCAGTACTTC
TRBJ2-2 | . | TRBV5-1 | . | CASSLGRGLAGELFF | TGCGCCAGCAGCTTAGGTCGGGGTCTGGCCGGGGAGCTGTTTTTT
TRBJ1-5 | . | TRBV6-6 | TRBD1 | CASSTTGSNQPQHF | TGTGCCAGCAGCACGACAGGGAGCAATCAGCCCCAGCATTTT
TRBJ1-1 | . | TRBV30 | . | CAWNPLGTEAFF | TGTGCCTGGAATCCTCTCGGGACTGAAGCTTTCTTT
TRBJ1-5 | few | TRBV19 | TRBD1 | CASSSTGKGQPQHF | TGTGCCAGTAGCTCGACAGGGAAGGGTCAGCCCCAGCATTTT
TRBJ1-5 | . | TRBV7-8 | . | CASSSVAGRVKWPQHF | TGTGCCAGCAGCTCCGTTGCTGGGCGGGTAAAGTGGCCCCAGCATTTT
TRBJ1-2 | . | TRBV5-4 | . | CASNYANDLNYGYTF | TGTGCCAGCAACTATGCTAATGATCTAAACTATGGCTACACCTTC
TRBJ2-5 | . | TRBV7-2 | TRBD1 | CASTLRVGTGVETQYF | TGTGCCAGCACCCTCCGGGTAGGGACAGGGGTGGAGACCCAGTACTTC
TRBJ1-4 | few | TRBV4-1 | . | CASLGGVDEKLFF | TGCGCCAGCCTCGGGGGGGTGGATGAAAAACTGTTTTTT
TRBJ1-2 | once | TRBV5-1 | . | CASSLASGTTGDPGTF | TGCGCCAGCAGCTTGGCGAGTGGAACCACAGGCGACCCTGGCACCTTC
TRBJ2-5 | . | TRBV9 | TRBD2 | CASSVDVGLAGQETQYF | TGTGCCAGCAGCGTAGACGTTGGACTAGCGGGACAAGAGACCCAGTACTTC
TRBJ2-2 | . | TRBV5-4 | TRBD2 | CASSAGGFRAGELFF | TGTGCCAGCAGCGCGGGGGGATTCCGGGCCGGGGAGCTGTTTTTT
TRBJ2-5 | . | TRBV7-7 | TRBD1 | CASSSGTGKETQYF | TGTGCCAGCAGCTCCGGGACAGGGAAGGAGACCCAGTACTTC
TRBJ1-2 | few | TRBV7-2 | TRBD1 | CASSQIRTGRYGYTF | TGTGCCAGCAGCCAGATCCGGACAGGTCGATATGGCTACACCTTC
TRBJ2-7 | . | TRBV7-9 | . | CASSSEGWEQYF | TGTGCCAGCAGCTCAGAGGGTTGGGAGCAGTACTTC
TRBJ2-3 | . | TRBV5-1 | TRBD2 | CASSLPGGASTDTQYF | TGCGCCAGCAGCTTACCCGGGGGGGCTAGCACAGATACGCAGTATTTT
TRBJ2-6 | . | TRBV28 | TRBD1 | CASSLWTGGSSGANVLTF | TGTGCCAGCAGTCTATGGACAGGGGGGTCGTCTGGGGCCAACGTCCTGACTTTC
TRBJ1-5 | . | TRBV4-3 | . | CASSLSPNQPQHF | TGCGCCAGCAGTCTCTCTCCCAATCAGCCCCAGCATTTT
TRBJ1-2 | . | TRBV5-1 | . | CASSPVGGANYGYTF | TGCGCCAGCAGCCCCGTCGGGGGAGCTAACTATGGCTACACCTTC
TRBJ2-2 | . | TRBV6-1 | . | CASSSDRNTGELFF | TGTGCCAGCAGTTCGGACAGGAACACCGGGGAGCTGTTTTTT
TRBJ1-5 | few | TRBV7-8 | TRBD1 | CASRVGGQGASGPQHF | TGTGCCAGCCGGGTGGGCGGACAGGGGGCCTCAGGGCCCCAGCATTTT
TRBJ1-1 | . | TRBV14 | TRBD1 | CASSQEGQGVDEAFF | TGTGCCAGCAGCCAGGAGGGACAGGGGGTGGATGAAGCTTTCTTT
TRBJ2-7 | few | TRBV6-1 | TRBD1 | CASRGTGVWYEQYF | TGTGCCAGCAGGGGGACAGGGGTTTGGTACGAGCAGTACTTC
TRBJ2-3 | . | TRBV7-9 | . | CASSLADITDTQYF | TGTGCCAGCAGCTTAGCGGACATCACAGATACGCAGTATTTT
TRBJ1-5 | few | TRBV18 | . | CASSPATGNQPQHF | TGTGCCAGCTCACCTGCTACTGGCAATCAGCCCCAGCATTTT
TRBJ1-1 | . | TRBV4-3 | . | CASSQGTVNTEAFF | TGCGCCAGCAGCCAAGGAACAGTGAACACTGAAGCTTTCTTT
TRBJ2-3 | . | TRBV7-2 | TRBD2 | CASSLRDYASTDTQYF | TGTGCCAGCAGCTTGAGGGACTATGCTAGCACAGATACGCAGTATTTT
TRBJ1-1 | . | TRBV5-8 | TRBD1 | CAGSPRQGAFTEAFF | TGTGCCGGCAGTCCACGACAGGGAGCGTTTACTGAAGCTTTCTTT
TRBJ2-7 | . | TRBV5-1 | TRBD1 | CASSFDQGTGVRYEQYF | TGCGCCAGCAGCTTCGACCAAGGGACAGGGGTGCGGTACGAGCAGTACTTC
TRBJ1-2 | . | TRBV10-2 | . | CASRSPQGLHGYTF | TGCGCCAGCAGAAGTCCCCAGGGATTGCATGGCTACACCTTC
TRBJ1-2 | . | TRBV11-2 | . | CASRGRGAYGYTF | TGTGCCAGCAGGGGCAGGGGAGCCTATGGCTACACCTTC
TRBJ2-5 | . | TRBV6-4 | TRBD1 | CASSADRGRGETQYF | TGTGCCAGCAGTGCCGACAGGGGGCGGGGGGAGACCCAGTACTTC
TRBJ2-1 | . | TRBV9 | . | CASSAGGAYNEQFF | TGTGCCAGCAGCGCCGGCGGGGCCTACAATGAGCAGTTCTTC
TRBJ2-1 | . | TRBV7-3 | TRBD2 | CASSLTWASGDNEQFF | TGTGCCAGCAGCTTAACGTGGGCTAGCGGGGACAATGAGCAGTTCTTC
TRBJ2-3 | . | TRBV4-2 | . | CASTGGTDTQYF | TGTGCCAGCACGGGGGGCACAGATACGCAGTATTTT